A selection of T cell receptor beta chains follows, all from one sample in a study of shared clonotypes between healthy human individuals. Profiled with immunoSEQ multiplex PCR; TCRdb holds only in-frame clones, not every one. The sample shows some 2,000,000 clones, approximately 96% of them seen only once. Sample: naive CD4+ T cells sorted from blood. The source is a man between 18 and 29 years old in good health. The CDR3 runs from the conserved cysteine through the conserved F or W. D genes are given only for firm matches. Clone size is shown for a subset of rows, as once, few, many or a class of expanded clone.

clone_size	d_call	v_call	j_call	cdr3_nt	cdr3_aa
-	TRBD2	TRBV18	TRBJ2-7	TGTGCCAGCTCACTCTTTGGAGCGGGAGGGATCTCGGGGGAGCAGTACTTC	CASSLFGAGGISGEQYF
-	TRBD1	TRBV27	TRBJ1-2	TGTGCCAGCAGACCAGGACAGGGGGATTTCTATGGCTACACCTTC	CASRPGQGDFYGYTF
-	TRBD1	TRBV9	TRBJ2-5	TGTGCCAGCAGCGTCGGGACAGTCCAAGAGACCCAGTACTTC	CASSVGTVQETQYF
-	-	TRBV12-5	TRBJ1-2	TGTGCTAGTGGTTTAAATGGTGGCTACACCTTC	CASGLNGGYTF
-	TRBD1	TRBV30	TRBJ1-5	TGTGCCTGGAGGCACTCAGGGGGAAGGGGCAATCAGCCCCAGCATTTT	CAWRHSGGRGNQPQHF
-	-	TRBV29-1	TRBJ1-2	TGCAGCGTTGGCGACAGGTTGGTGGGTGGCTACACCTTC	CSVGDRLVGGYTF
-	-	TRBV7-7	TRBJ2-5	TGTGCTAGCAGCTTCTTGGGGACGGGGCAAGAGACCCAGTACTTC	CASSFLGTGQETQYF
-	-	TRBV20-1	TRBJ2-1	TGCAGTGCTAGAAATGGAAATGAGCAGTTCTTC	CSARNGNEQFF
-	TRBD1	TRBV6-1	TRBJ1-1	TGTGCCAGCAGCGCCGGACAGGCCCTTGAAGCTTTCTTT	CASSAGQALEAFF
-	-	TRBV5-1	TRBJ1-1	TGCGCCAGCAGCTCTCAGGGCGATACTGAAGCTTTCTTT	CASSSQGDTEAFF
-	-	TRBV7-9	TRBJ2-7	TGTGCCAGCAGCTCCACATACGAGCAGTACTTC	CASSSTYEQYF
few	-	TRBV5-5	TRBJ1-1	TGTGCCAGCAGCTTGGACACTGAAGCTTTCTTT	CASSLDTEAFF
-	-	TRBV4-2	TRBJ1-1	TGTGCCAGCAGCCAAGCGGGTGTTCCCCGTGAAGCTTTCTTT	CASSQAGVPREAFF
once	TRBD2	TRBV20-1	TRBJ2-1	TGCAGTGCTGTAGCGGGGGAGCAGTTCTTC	CSAVAGEQFF
few	-	TRBV30	TRBJ1-1	TGTGCCTGGAGTGTAGGGGACAAAGAAGCTTTCTTT	CAWSVGDKEAFF
-	TRBD2	TRBV19	TRBJ2-7	TGTGCCAGTAGTACCCTCCGGGGGGACGAGCAGTACTTC	CASSTLRGDEQYF
-	-	TRBV6-5	TRBJ1-6	TGTGCCAGCAGTAACCTTATTAATTCACCCCTCCACTTT	CASSNLINSPLHF
-	-	TRBV10-3	TRBJ1-1	TGTGCCATCAAAGGGACGATGAACACTGAAGCTTTCTTT	CAIKGTMNTEAFF
-	-	TRBV28	TRBJ2-3	TGTGCCAGCAGTTTACCCGGACAGCCCCTCACAGATACGCAGTATTTT	CASSLPGQPLTDTQYF
-	TRBD1	TRBV7-2	TRBJ1-5	TGTGCCAGCAGCTCATCGGCACAGGGGTTGCACAATCAGCCCCAGCATTTT	CASSSSAQGLHNQPQHF
-	TRBD2	TRBV6-5	TRBJ2-7	TGTGCCAGCAGTTCCCGACTAGCGGGGGCTGTTTACGAGCAGTACTTC	CASSSRLAGAVYEQYF
-	-	TRBV7-2	TRBJ2-5	TGTGCCAGCAGCCCCACGGAGGGGGCCCCAGAGACCCAGTACTTC	CASSPTEGAPETQYF
-	-	TRBV6-1	TRBJ2-3	TGTGCCAGCAGTGGACCCGATACGCAGTATTTT	CASSGPDTQYF